This note documents a single T cell receptor beta chain sequence. This receptor's antigen is unknown. Per-base qualities were not stored, and no clone one base away is much larger. The cohort comprised under 700 healthy bone marrow donors. At the time of sampling, all cohort members were nominally healthy, though unrecorded immune exposures were likely present. The donor tested CMV seropositive, placing the donor among the roughly 300 seropositive members of the cohort. Every donor gave a peripheral blood sample, and the peripheral blood mononuclear cells from that sample were used for TCR beta sequencing. The Qiagen DNeasy Blood Extraction Kit was used to extract genomic DNA from the blood cell samples. This sample was included in a study of cytomegalovirus exposure and HLA in healthy donors (dated 2017 in TCRdb). For the wider study: An earlier analysis of approximately 550 of the donors reported more than 250 Gb of sequence data and 117 million unique TCR beta sequences from around 200 million T cells. Every discovery cohort repertoire had been produced on one sequencing platform. In a later genetic analysis, genome-wide SNP genotypes for 398 of the 666 donors were used, and that subset was treated as a discovery cohort. Among the approximately 420 genotyped donors, under 90% belonged to the genetic ancestry cluster associated with self-reported Caucasian donors. Around 330 gigabases of sequencing data and 70 million to 95 million unique TCR sequences made up an early release that covered fewer than 650 HLA-typed donors. The aim of the study was to test whether cataloging public T cell receptors could identify signatures of past pathogen exposure. In addition to the first cohort of 666 subjects, a separate validation cohort of some 120 different subjects was used. In a later analysis, previously published TCR beta repertoires from 666 donors were re-analyzed and high-resolution HLA genotyping was added so that TCR occurrence patterns could be studied. The study used immunosequencing to profile the T cell repertoires of 670 or so subjects and linked those repertoires to cytomegalovirus serostatus. The number of typed donors differed by locus: about 629-640 for A, B, C, DRB1 and DQB1; approximately 540 for DQA1; 600 to 610 for DPA1; and some 450 for DPB1. Donor age, sex, ethnicity and CMV serostatus were collected together with the repertoire data. In an earlier analysis of more than 550 of the donors, high-throughput TCR beta sequencing was used to judge whether each TCR beta V gene segment behaved as functional or pseudogenic. Among 300 to 500 genotyped donors of the cohort, an average of about 220,000 unique TCR beta nucleotide sequences was sequenced per donor, of which approximately 19% were non-productive. In the later analysis, no new phenotypic data were used to find candidate immune exposures; instead, reliance was placed on TCR beta sequences and their occurrence across donors. The study combined high-throughput TCR immunosequencing, statistical association of individual TCRs with disease status, and machine learning to predict cytomegalovirus infection status. Four to six DR-DQ haplotypes were handled as single units for association and clustering, since linkage in the cohort was strong. Class I and class II HLA loci were covered by the typing at four-digit resolution.

The method behind the library was the immunoSEQ multiplex PCR assay. For the multiplex PCR, a mixture combining 60 forward primers for TCR Vbeta segments and 13 reverse primers for TCR Jbeta segments was used. Amplification of the CDR3 region of rearranged TCR beta genes was performed with a multiplex PCR assay on genomic DNA. The Illumina HiSeq System was used to sequence the amplified TCR beta libraries as 87-base-pair reads. The original pipeline was this. A later analysis counted 65 million to 90 million unique TCR beta chains across the 690 or so repertoires, and 10 million to 12 million of these chains were shared by at least two donors. To remove PCR and sequencing errors, raw reads were error-corrected and collapsed into unique sequences using a nearest-neighbor algorithm that merged closely related sequences. Alignment of CDR3 sequences to IMGT reference sequences was used to assign V, D and J gene segments. Each retained sequence needed at least a six-nucleotide match to both a V gene segment and a J gene segment. Rearrangements were called productive when the CDR3 lacked stop codons and stayed in frame with V and J; all others were non-productive. Following IMGT convention, CDR3 was defined as the stretch from the second conserved V-encoded cysteine up to the conserved J-encoded phenylalanine. The earlier analysis of 587 of the donors excluded sequences that lacked an unambiguous match to a single V gene segment. In an earlier analysis of almost 600 of the donors, a V segment was called functional when productive rearrangements were above 56.7%, and segregating when the standard deviation between donors exceeded 5%. A statistical classification framework was developed to diagnose cytomegalovirus status using the catalog of TCR beta chain sequences. In a later analysis, TCR nucleotide sequences were compared against IMGT/GENE-DB human TR gene sequences so that V and J genes could be assigned. A later analysis assigned CDR3 sequences and most-parsimonious VDJ recombination scenarios with the TCRdist pipeline. In a later analysis, each TCR beta chain was defined by its CDR3 amino acid sequence together with its V-gene family, and reads lacking a unique V-gene family were excluded. As a way to deal with suspected cross-contamination and a sequencing artifact, a later analysis dropped more than 500 nucleotide sequences that were highly shared and had low generation probability. In a later analysis, a clonal expansion index for each public chain was calculated from normalized within-repertoire ranks of inferred template counts. A later analysis computed generation probabilities with a VDJ recombination model fitted to out-of-frame rearrangements, and checked the results against IGoR. Hypergeometric tests were used in a later analysis to score TCR-TCR, TCR-HLA and TCR-CMV co-occurrence, with a repertoire-size bias correction applied to the TCR pairs. A later analysis estimated false discovery rates by permuting HLA or CMV assignments 20 times. In a later analysis, co-occurring TCRs were grouped using DBSCAN, and TCRdist sequence similarity was added for clustering within HLA-allele-positive subsets. Co-occurrence clustering excluded repertoires with fewer than 30,000 or more than 120,000 public chains, plus five with anomalous nucleotide sharing. The table was pulled from immuneACCESS by TCRdb, which kept in-frame rearrangements only. Such tables lose some clones; where checked, under half of the loss comes from unresolved V genes, and the rest has no known cause. V and J calls and clone size are copied from that table; D and trimming were computed from the DNA. The sample data list fewer than 200,000 clones, and about 85% of these were observed just once. In total, the top ten clones hold more than 2% of the sample.

The paper as a whole reports these results and caveats: Because HLA typing was unavailable for some donors at each locus, only the typed subset was used in association tests. Cytomegalovirus status was reported to be diagnosed by the classifier with high specificity and sensitivity in both the original and validation cohorts. A later analysis found that HLA-associated TCR beta chains were more clonally expanded and had lower generation probabilities than equally common non-associated chains. The presence/absence analyses assumed that sequencing depth was roughly uniform across donors, and that assumption may not be true. Compared with the approximately 700-donor mean, donors in an Asian-associated ancestry cluster had fewer N-insertions in productive TCRs, according to a later genetic analysis. Because the 87-base-pair reads could not distinguish some IMGT-functional V segments, including TRBV6-2 and TRBV6-3, those segments were excluded. A group of highly shared sequence variants was considered likely to be a technical artifact of the sequencing pipeline. A further reported finding was that TCR beta sequences accurately predicted the HLA-A and HLA-B alleles for most subjects in the first cohort. In an earlier analysis of around 600 of the donors, most TCR beta V segments were observed in productive rearrangements about 87% or about 30% of the time, broadly matching IMGT annotations. In this cohort, only TCR beta chains were sequenced, and detectable features were limited by the absence of alpha or paired-chain data. In a later analysis, 15,000 to 20,000 TCR beta sequences were associated with specific HLA alleles at a false discovery rate of 0.05. Most TCR sequences were seen in very few donors, while some public TCRs were found in many individuals. Strong co-occurrence of HLA alleles, especially DR and DQ, made assigning TCR associations to individual alleles difficult. In a later analysis, most CMV-associated TCR beta chains were found to appear HLA-restricted, with HLA associations seemingly driven largely by CMV exposure. V-gene and J-gene trimming of TCR beta chains was associated with a missense DCLRE1C variant in a later genetic analysis, and the association was replicated in an independent cohort. For the cohort, immune exposure information was limited to CMV serostatus. A later analysis found that TCR association rates varied across HLA loci, with DRB1 alleles showing the most associated TCRs and HLA-C alleles the fewest. Several of the top co-occurrence clusters appeared to be linked to parvovirus B19, influenza, CMV and Epstein-Barr virus, according to a later analysis. According to the authors, the approach could potentially be generalized to other disease states and immunological phenotypes. The earlier analysis of around 600 of the donors excluded approximately 15 rarely observed V segments, including chromosome 9 orphons, because counts were too low. Linkage disequilibrium might explain the correlated functional status among segregating V segments, but an unknown experimental factor could not be ruled out. In vitro tests confirmed that a few of the cytomegalovirus-associated TCR beta chains recognize cytomegalovirus antigens. The study listed 150 to 200 TCR beta chains as associated with cytomegalovirus.

CDR1 and CDR2, per the germline V gene, are MNHNS and SASEGT. V trim: 2 bases; J trim: 4 bases; unmatched bases: 5. There are 15 amino acids in the CDR3, from cysteine to phenylalanine inclusive. Only CDR3 DNA remains: 45 bases, in frame from the first base. The receptor comes from a man between 18 and 35 years old in good health and CMV-seropositive. Sequencing input: PBMCs. The sequence links TRBV6-1 to TRBJ2-1; 7 bases in the junction line up with TRBD1. The CDR3 amino acid sequence is: CASSESWTGYNEQFF. In nucleotide form, the sequence is TGTGCCAGCAGTGAATCCTGGACAGGTTACAATGAGCAGTTCTTC.